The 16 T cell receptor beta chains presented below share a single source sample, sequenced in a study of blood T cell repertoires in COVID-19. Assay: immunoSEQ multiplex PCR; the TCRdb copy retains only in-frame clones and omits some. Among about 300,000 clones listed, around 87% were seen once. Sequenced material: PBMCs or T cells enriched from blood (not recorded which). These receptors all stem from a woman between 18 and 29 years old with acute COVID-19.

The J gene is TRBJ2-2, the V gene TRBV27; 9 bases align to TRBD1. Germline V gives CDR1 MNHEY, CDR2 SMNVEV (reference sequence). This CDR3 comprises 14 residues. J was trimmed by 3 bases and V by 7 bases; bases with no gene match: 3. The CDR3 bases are TGTGCCAGCAAGCGACAGGGGGACACCGGGGAGCTGTTTTTT. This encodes CASKRQGDTGELFF.

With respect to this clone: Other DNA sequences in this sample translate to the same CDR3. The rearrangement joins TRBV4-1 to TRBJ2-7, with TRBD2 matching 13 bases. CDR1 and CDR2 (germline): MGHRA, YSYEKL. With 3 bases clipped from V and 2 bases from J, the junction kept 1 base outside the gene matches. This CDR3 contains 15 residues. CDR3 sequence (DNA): TGCGCCAGCAGCCACGGACTAGCGGGAGCCTACGAGCAGTACTTC. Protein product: CASSHGLAGAYEQYF.

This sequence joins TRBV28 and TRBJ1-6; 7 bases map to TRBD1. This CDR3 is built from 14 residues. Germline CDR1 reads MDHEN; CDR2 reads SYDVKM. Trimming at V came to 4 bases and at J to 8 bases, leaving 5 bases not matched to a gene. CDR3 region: CASSSWQGDSPLHF. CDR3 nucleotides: TGTGCCAGCAGTTCGTGGCAGGGGGATTCACCCCTCCACTTT.

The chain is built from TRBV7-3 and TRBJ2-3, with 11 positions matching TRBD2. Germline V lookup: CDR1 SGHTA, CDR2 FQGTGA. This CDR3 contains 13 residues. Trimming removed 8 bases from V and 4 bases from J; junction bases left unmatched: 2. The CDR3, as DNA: TGTGCCAGCGCACTAGCGGGGGCAGATACGCAGTATTTT. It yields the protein CASALAGADTQYF.

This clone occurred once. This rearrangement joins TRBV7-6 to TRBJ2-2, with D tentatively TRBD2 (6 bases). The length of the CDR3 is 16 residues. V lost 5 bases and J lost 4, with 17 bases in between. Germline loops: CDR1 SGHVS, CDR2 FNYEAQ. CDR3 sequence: CASSPPGLAGTGELFF. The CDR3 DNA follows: TGTGCCAGCAGCCCACCGGGACTGGCAGGCACCGGGGAGCTGTTTTTT.

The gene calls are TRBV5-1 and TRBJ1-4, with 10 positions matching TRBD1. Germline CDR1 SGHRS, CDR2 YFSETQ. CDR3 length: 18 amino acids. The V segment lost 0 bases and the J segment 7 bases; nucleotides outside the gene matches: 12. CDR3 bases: TGCGCCAGCAGCTTGGCCGGGACAGGGGCCCAGTATGGTGAAAAACTGTTTTTT. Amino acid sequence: CASSLAGTGAQYGEKLFF.

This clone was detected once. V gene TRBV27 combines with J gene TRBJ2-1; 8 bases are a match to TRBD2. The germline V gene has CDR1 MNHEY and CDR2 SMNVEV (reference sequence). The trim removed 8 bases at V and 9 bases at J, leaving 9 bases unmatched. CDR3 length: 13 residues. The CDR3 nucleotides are TGTGCCAGCCTATCTAGCGGGTGGGGTGAGCAGTTCTTC. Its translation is CASLSSGWGEQFF.

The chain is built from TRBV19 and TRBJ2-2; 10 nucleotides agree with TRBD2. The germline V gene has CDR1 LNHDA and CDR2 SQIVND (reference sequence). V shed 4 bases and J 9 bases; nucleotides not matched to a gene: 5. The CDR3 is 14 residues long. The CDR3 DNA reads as TGTGCCAGTAGTAGACTAGCGGGTCTCTGGGAGCTGTTTTTT. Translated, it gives CASSRLAGLWELFF. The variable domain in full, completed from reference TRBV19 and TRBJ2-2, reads DGGITQSPKYLFRKEGQNVTLSCEQNLNHDAMYWYRQDPGQGLRLIYYSQIVNDFQKGDIAEGYSVSREKKESFPLTVTSAQKNPTAFYLCASSRLAGLWELFFGEGSRLTVL.

The CDR3 region is CASTLSRTDNEQFF. CDR3 nucleotide sequence: TGTGCCAGCACCCTTTCGAGGACAGACAATGAGCAGTTCTTC. The V and J genes are TRBV28 and TRBJ2-1; D possibly corresponds to TRBD1 (6 bases). Trimming stripped 7 bases from V and 5 bases from J, with 15 bases between. This CDR3 is 14 amino acids long. CDR1 and CDR2 from the germline V gene are MDHEN and SYDVKM.

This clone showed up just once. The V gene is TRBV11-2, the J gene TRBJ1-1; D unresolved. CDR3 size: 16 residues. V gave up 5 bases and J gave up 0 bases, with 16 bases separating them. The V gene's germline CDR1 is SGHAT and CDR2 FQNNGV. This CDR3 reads CASSPRGFQMNTEAFF. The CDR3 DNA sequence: TGTGCCAGCAGCCCCCGAGGGTTTCAAATGAACACTGAAGCTTTCTTT.

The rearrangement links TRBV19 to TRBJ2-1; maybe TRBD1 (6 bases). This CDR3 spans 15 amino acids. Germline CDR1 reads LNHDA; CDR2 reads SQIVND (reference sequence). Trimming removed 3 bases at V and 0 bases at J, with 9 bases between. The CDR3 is CASSILDSSYNEQFF. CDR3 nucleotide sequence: TGTGCCAGTAGTATCTTGGACAGCTCCTACAATGAGCAGTTCTTC.

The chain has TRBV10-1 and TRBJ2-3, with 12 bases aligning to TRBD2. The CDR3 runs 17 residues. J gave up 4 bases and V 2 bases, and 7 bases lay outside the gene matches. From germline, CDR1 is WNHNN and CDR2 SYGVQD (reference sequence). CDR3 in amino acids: CASSETGLAGGPDTQYF. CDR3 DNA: TGCGCCAGCAGTGAGACAGGGCTAGCGGGAGGGCCAGATACGCAGTATTTT.

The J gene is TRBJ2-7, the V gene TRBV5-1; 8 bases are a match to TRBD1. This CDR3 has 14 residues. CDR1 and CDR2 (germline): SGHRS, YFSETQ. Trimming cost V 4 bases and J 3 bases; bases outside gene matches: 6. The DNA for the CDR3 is TGCGCCAGCAGCGTAGGGACAGGAGGCTACGAGCAGTACTTC. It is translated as CASSVGTGGYEQYF.

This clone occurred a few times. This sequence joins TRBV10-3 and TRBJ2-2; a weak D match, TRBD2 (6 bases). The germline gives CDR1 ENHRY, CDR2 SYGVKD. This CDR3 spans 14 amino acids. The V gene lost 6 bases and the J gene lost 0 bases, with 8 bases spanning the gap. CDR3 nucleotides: TGTGCCATCAGAAGCGGGCCGAACACCGGGGAGCTGTTTTTT. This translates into CAIRSGPNTGELFF.

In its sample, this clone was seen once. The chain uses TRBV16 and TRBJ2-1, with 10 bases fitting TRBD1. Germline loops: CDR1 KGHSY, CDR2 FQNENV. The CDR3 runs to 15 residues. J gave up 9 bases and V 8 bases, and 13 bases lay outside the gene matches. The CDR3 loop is CASGGRDRGSREQFF. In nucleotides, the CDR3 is TGTGCCAGCGGAGGCCGGGACAGGGGCTCACGTGAGCAGTTCTTC.

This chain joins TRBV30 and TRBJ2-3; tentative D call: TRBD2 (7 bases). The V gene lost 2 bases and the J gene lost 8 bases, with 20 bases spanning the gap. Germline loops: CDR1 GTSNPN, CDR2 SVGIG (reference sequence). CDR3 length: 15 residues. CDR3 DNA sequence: TGTGCCTGGAGTCCCCGCGGGGGCTTGCTCGGTACGCAGTATTTT. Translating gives CAWSPRGGLLGTQYF.